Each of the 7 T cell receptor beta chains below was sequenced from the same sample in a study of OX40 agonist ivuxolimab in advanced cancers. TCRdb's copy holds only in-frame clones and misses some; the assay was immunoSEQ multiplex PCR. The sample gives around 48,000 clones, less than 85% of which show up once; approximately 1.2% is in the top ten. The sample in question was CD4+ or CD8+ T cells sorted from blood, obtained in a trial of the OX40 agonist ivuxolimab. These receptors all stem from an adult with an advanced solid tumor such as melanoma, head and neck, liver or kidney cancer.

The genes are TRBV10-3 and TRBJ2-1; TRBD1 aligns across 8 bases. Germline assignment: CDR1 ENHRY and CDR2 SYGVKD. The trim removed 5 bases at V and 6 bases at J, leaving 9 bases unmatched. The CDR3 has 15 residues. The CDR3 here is CAISKRTGTGNEQFF. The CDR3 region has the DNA TGTGCCATCAGTAAACGGACAGGGACGGGCAATGAGCAGTTCTTC.

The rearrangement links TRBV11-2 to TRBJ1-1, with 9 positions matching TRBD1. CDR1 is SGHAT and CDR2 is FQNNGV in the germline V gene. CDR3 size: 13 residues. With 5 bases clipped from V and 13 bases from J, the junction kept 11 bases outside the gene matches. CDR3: CASSLRQGGGSFF. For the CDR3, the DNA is TGTGCCAGCAGCCTCCGACAGGGGGGGGGTAGTTTCTTT. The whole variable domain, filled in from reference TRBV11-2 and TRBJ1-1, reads EAGVAQSPRYKIIEKRQSVAFWCNPISGHATLYWYQQILGQGPKLLIQFQNNGVVDDSQLPKDRFSAERLKGVDSTLKIQPAKLEDSAVYLCASSLRQGGGSFFGQGTRLTVV.

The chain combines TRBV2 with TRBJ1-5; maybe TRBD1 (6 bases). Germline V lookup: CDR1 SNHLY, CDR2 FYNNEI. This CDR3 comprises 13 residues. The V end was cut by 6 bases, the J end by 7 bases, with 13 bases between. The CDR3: CASRTGQTQPQHF. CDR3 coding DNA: TGTGCCAGCAGAACCGGACAGACCCAGCCCCAGCATTTT.

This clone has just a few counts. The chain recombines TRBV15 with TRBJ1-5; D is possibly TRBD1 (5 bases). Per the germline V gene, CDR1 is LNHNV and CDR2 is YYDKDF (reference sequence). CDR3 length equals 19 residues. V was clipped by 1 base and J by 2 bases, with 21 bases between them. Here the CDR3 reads CATSRVGGGRLRGNQPQHF. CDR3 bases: TGTGCCACCAGCAGAGTTGGTGGGGGAAGGTTAAGGGGCAATCAGCCCCAGCATTTT. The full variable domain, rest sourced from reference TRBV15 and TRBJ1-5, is DAMVIQNPRYQVTQFGKPVTLSCSQTLNHNVMYWYQQKSSQAPKLLFHYYDKDFNNEADTPDNFQSRRPNTSFCFLDIRSPGLGDTAMYLCATSRVGGGRLRGNQPQHFGDGTRLSIL.

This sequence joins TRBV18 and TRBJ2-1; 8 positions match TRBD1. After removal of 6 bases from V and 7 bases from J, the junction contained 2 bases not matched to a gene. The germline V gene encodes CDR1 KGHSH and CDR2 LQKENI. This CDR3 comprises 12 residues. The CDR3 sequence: CASSRTGNEQFF. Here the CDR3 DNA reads TGTGCCAGCTCCCGGACAGGGAATGAGCAGTTCTTC.

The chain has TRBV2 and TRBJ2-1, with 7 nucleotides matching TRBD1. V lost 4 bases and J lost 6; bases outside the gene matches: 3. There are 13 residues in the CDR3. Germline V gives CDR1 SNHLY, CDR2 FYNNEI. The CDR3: CASSGWTGNEQFF. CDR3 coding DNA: TGTGCCAGCAGTGGCTGGACAGGCAATGAGCAGTTCTTC.

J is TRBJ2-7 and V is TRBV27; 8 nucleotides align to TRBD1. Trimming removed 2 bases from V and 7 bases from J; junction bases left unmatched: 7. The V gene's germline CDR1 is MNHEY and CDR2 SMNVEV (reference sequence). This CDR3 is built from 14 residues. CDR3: CASSLLDRGGEQYF. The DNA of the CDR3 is TGTGCCAGCAGTTTACTCGACAGGGGCGGGGAGCAGTACTTC.